Listed here are 20 T cell receptor beta chains from one sample, sequenced in a study of blood T cell repertoires in COVID-19. The protocol was immunoSEQ multiplex PCR, while the TCRdb copy is restricted to in-frame clones and leaves out a portion. The data contain tens of thousands of clones, more than 90% of them singletons. The sequenced sample was peripheral blood. The receptors here all came from a man aged 50-60 years with acute or convalescent COVID-19.

The genes are TRBV3-1 (or the pseudogene TRBV3-2) and TRBJ1-2; the match to TRBD1 covers 8 bases. Trimming at V came to 3 bases and at J to 8 bases, leaving 5 bases not matched to a gene. This CDR3 is 13 amino acids long. CDR1 is LGHDT and CDR2 is YNNKEL in the germline V gene (reference sequence). The CDR3 DNA follows: TGTGCCAGCAGCCATGCAGGGGGCGGCGGCTACACCTTC. It specifies CASSHAGGGGYTF.

J is TRBJ2-1 and V is TRBV5-6; 9 nucleotides agree with TRBD1. CDR1 and CDR2 from the germline V gene are SGHDT and YYEEEE. The CDR3 totals 18 residues. V shed 4 bases, J shed 6 bases, and the junction held 17 bases outside the gene matches. In nucleotides, the CDR3 is TGTGCCAGCAGCATCCTTGGGTCCCCGGGACAGGGTTTCAATGAGCAGTTCTTC. Amino acids: CASSILGSPGQGFNEQFF. The complete variable domain, with remaining parts taken from reference TRBV5-6 and TRBJ2-1, reads DAGVTQSPTHLIKTRGQQVTLRCSPKSGHDTVSWYQQALGQGPQFIFQYYEEEERQRGNFPDRFSGHQFPNYSSELNVNALLLGDSALYLCASSILGSPGQGFNEQFFGPGTRLTVL.

The rearrangement joins TRBV7-2 to TRBJ1-5; D remains ambiguous. The CDR3 sequence is 15 residues long. Germline V lookup: CDR1 SGHTA, CDR2 FQGNSA. V lost 3 bases, J lost 1 base, and 10 bases lay in between. The CDR3 region has the DNA TGTGCCAGCAGCTTTATGGCACAGAGCAATCAGCCCCAGCATTTT. It codes for CASSFMAQSNQPQHF.

The chain combines TRBV6-5 with TRBJ2-5; 7 bases fit TRBD1. V shed 6 bases, J shed 5 bases, and the junction held 6 bases outside the gene matches. Germline lookup yields CDR1 MNHEY and CDR2 SVGAGI. The CDR3 is made up of 13 amino acids. The CDR3 protein is CASSRQGVETQYF. CDR3 nucleotide sequence: TGTGCCAGCAGCCGCCAGGGGGTGGAGACCCAGTACTTC.

This clone has just one count. The chain uses TRBV5-1 and TRBJ2-1, with 9 bases fitting TRBD1. This CDR3 is built from 14 residues. CDR1 and CDR2 (germline): SGHRS, YFSETQ. V was clipped by 5 bases and J by 4 bases; unmatched bases: 4. The CDR3, as DNA: TGCGCCAGCAGTTGGGACAGGGATTACAATGAGCAGTTCTTC. Residues: CASSWDRDYNEQFF.

The chain employs TRBV7-2 and TRBJ2-7; D remains ambiguous. V was shortened by 1 base and J by 3 bases, with 10 bases between the two germline ends. CDR1 and CDR2 from the germline V gene are SGHTA and FQGNSA. The CDR3 length is 14 residues. The CDR3 loop reads CASSLENFLYEQYF. CDR3 DNA sequence: TGTGCCAGCAGCTTAGAAAACTTCCTCTACGAGCAGTACTTC. The full variable domain, with the rest looked up from reference TRBV7-2 and TRBJ2-7, is GAGVSQSPSNKVTEKGKDVELRCDPISGHTALYWYRQSLGQGLEFLIYFQGNSAPDKSGLPSDRFSAERTGGSVSTLTIQRTQQEDSAVYLCASSLENFLYEQYFGPGTRLTVT.

The chain links TRBV5-1 to TRBJ2-7, with TRBD2 as a possible D gene (6 bases). V was trimmed by 3 bases and J by 2 bases, leaving 9 bases between them. CDR3 size: 13 residues. CDR1 and CDR2 from the germline V gene are SGHRS and YFSETQ. In nucleotides, the CDR3 is TGCGCCAGCAGCTGGGACTCAGCCTACGAGCAGTACTTC. It is translated as CASSWDSAYEQYF.

The chain recombines TRBV7-8 with TRBJ2-7; possibly TRBD1 for D (6 bases). There are 16 residues in the CDR3. The germline CDR1 and CDR2 sequences are SGHVS and FQNEAQ. Trimming shortened V by 2 bases and J by 0 bases, and 14 bases separated the two germline ends. CDR3 region: CASSLIWGQVSYEQYF. CDR3 coding DNA: TGTGCCAGCAGCTTAATCTGGGGACAAGTCTCCTACGAGCAGTACTTC.

The rearrangement joins TRBV9 to TRBJ2-5; 13 nucleotides agree with TRBD2. The J segment lost 2 bases and the V segment lost 3 bases, leaving 1 base of the junction unmatched. This CDR3 is built from 15 residues. Germline V lookup: CDR1 SGDLS, CDR2 YYNGEE. In DNA form, the CDR3 reads TGTGCCAGCAGCGAGGGACTAGCGGGACAAGAGACCCAGTACTTC. Its translation: CASSEGLAGQETQYF.

This chain links TRBV10-2 with TRBJ2-7, with 11 bases matching TRBD1. The CDR3 length is 15 residues. Germline V gives CDR1 WSHSY, CDR2 SAAADI. The CDR3 sequence: CPPSRPGQGAYEQYF. CDR3 nucleotides: TGCCCCCCCAGCCGACCGGGACAGGGGGCCTACGAGCAGTACTTC.

The rearrangement joins TRBV21-1 to TRBJ2-7; the D call in the table, TRBD1, was not verified against the DNA. TRBV21-1 is a pseudogene. The CDR3 is 11 amino acids. The CDR3 bases are TGTGCCGACAGGGGAGGCTACGAGCAGTACTTC. Translation gives CADRGGYEQYF.

This chain joins TRBV4-1 and TRBJ2-5; TRBD1 is a possible D gene (6 bases). This CDR3 comprises 15 residues. Trimming cost V 0 bases and J 3 bases, with 11 bases left between them. The germline V gene encodes CDR1 MGHRA and CDR2 YSYEKL. The CDR3 region has the DNA TGCGCCAGCAGCCAAGAAGAGGCAGGGGAAGAGACCCAGTACTTC. It specifies CASSQEEAGEETQYF.

This chain joins TRBV19 and TRBJ1-4, with D perhaps TRBD1 (6 bases). This CDR3 contains 16 residues. The V end lost 5 bases, the J end lost 1 base, and 14 bases lay between the germline ends. CDR1 and CDR2 from the germline V gene are LNHDA and SQIVND (reference sequence). The chain's CDR3 is CASSSGGRGTNEKLFF. The CDR3 bases are TGTGCCAGTAGTTCGGGGGGCAGGGGAACTAATGAAAAACTGTTTTTT. The entire variable domain, with the rest obtained from reference TRBV19 and TRBJ1-4, is as follows: DGGITQSPKYLFRKEGQNVTLSCEQNLNHDAMYWYRQDPGQGLRLIYYSQIVNDFQKGDIAEGYSVSREKKESFPLTVTSAQKNPTAFYLCASSSGGRGTNEKLFFGSGTQLSVL.

V and J are TRBV24-1 and TRBJ1-2; 8 bases line up with TRBD1. The CDR3 has 15 amino acids. Germline V gene lookup returns CDR1 KGHDR and CDR2 SFDVKD. J gave up 2 bases and V 9 bases, and 10 bases lay outside the gene matches. CDR3: CATQQGGWGNYGYTF. As DNA, the CDR3 is TGTGCCACCCAACAGGGGGGCTGGGGAAACTATGGCTACACCTTC.

The rearrangement joins TRBV6-2 or TRBV6-3 to TRBJ2-5; TRBD2 matches at 8 bases. Germline values: CDR1 MNHEY, CDR2 SVGEGT. CDR3 length equals 15 residues. J gave up 5 bases and V 2 bases, and 7 bases lay outside the gene matches. The CDR3 reads CASSYPAGDMETQYF. Written as DNA, the CDR3 is TGTGCCAGCAGTTACCCAGCGGGAGATATGGAGACCCAGTACTTC.

The V call is TRBV6-1, the J call TRBJ2-7; perhaps TRBD2 as D (6 bases). Germline values: CDR1 MNHNS, CDR2 SASEGT. CDR3 length: 17 amino acids. Trimming pared 0 bases from V and 2 bases from J, leaving 17 bases between. The CDR3 DNA reads TGTGCCAGCAGTGAAGCTGGGCTAGGGACTTCAGCCTACGAGCAGTACTTC. Its translation is CASSEAGLGTSAYEQYF.

The J gene is TRBJ2-2, the V gene TRBV11-3, with D possibly matching TRBD2 (5 bases). The CDR3 covers 14 residues. Germline loops: CDR1 SGHNT, CDR2 YENEEA. V lost 1 base, J lost 6 bases, and 9 bases lay in between. Here the CDR3 reads CASSLGSSAGELFF. The CDR3 DNA reads as TGTGCCAGCAGCTTAGGTAGTAGCGCCGGGGAGCTGTTTTTT.

This sequence joins TRBV9 and TRBJ2-2, with TRBD2 matching 11 bases. Unmatched junction bases numbered 11, after V lost 2 bases and J lost 8 bases. The CDR3 spans 17 residues. Per germline, CDR1 SGDLS and CDR2 YYNGEE. CDR3 in DNA: TGTGCCAGCAGCGTCCTCCCCGGCCTAGCGGGAGGAGGGGAGCTGTTTTTT. Residues: CASSVLPGLAGGGELFF.

The V gene is TRBV19, the J gene TRBJ1-2; unclear D gene. Trimming took 0 bases from V and 2 from J, leaving 10 bases between them. The CDR3 consists of 15 residues. Germline loops: CDR1 LNHDA, CDR2 SQIVND (reference sequence). The CDR3 DNA is TGTGCCAGTAGTATAGAAGAGGATCGGAACTATGGCTACACCTTC. It specifies CASSIEEDRNYGYTF. Full variable domain (remainder filled in from reference TRBV19 and TRBJ1-2): DGGITQSPKYLFRKEGQNVTLSCEQNLNHDAMYWYRQDPGQGLRLIYYSQIVNDFQKGDIAEGYSVSREKKESFPLTVTSAQKNPTAFYLCASSIEEDRNYGYTFGSGTRLTVV.

The chain combines TRBV7-9 with TRBJ2-2, with TRBD1 matching 8 bases. This CDR3 is built from 18 residues. From germline, CDR1 is SEHNR and CDR2 FQNEAQ (reference sequence). The V and J ends lost 5 bases and 3 bases, in that order; junction bases with no gene match: 14. CDR3 protein: CASSPRTSGQAHTGELFF. CDR3 bases: TGTGCCAGCAGCCCTAGGACCTCGGGACAGGCACACACCGGGGAGCTGTTTTTT.